This TCR beta chain was observed in a study of shared clonotypes between healthy human individuals (dated by TCRdb to 2020 to 2022). At the level of the whole study: A couple of women and three men aged 18 to 49 years were included in the cohort. For each donor, CD4 naive and CD4 memory were each given three plates, CD8 naive was given two plates, and CD8 memory was given one plate. To estimate repertoire size and how much clonotypes are shared between individuals, the study performed deep sequencing of blood TCR repertoires from about 5 healthy adults. Libraries were prepared and TCR repertoires were sequenced by different laboratories using diverse techniques, in order to increase sequencing depth and limit assay-specific biases. Leukapheresis yielded between about 0.85 and 10 billion PBMCs per donor.

General study outcomes and caveats: Even with the large sequencing depth, rarefaction of the sorted-subset datasets indicated that sequencing was incomplete. Higher generation probabilities were observed for clonotypes shared by all four sorted-subset donors than for non-shared clonotypes. Because the study included only a small number of donors, the genetic and exposure-history diversity represented was limited. Larger estimated clonotype richness was generally found for naive subsets than for memory subsets. About 5% of naive CD4, roughly 3.6% of naive CD8, 2% to 2.5% of memory CD4, and roughly 0.4% of memory CD8 clonotypes were shared across a few donors. Pairwise subsampling indicated that sequencing depth was expected to affect the degree of clonotype sharing among donors. Sampling was restricted to blood, and TCR repertoires in tissue are likely to differ from TCR repertoires in blood.

CD8 naive samples consisted of CD45RO-negative cells that were positively selected for CCR7, yielding a CD45RA+CCR7+ population without TemRA cells. The donors were healthy, HIV-negative adults with no recently reported acute infections or vaccinations. Only Caucasian adults living in Nashville, Tennessee, USA were represented among the donors. Blood was obtained by leukapheresis, after which PBMCs were separated by Ficoll-Histopaque density gradient centrifugation and cryopreserved in liquid nitrogen vapor phase. Analytical flow cytometry was used to check the purity and quantity of every magnetically sorted T cell population. Each sorted fraction had its genomic DNA isolated and then quantified by UV absorbance on a Nanodrop 2000c. TCR CDR3 regions were amplified from genomic DNA by multiplex PCR using the deep immunoSEQ assay. Genomic DNA extracted from each cell subset was distributed evenly over all wells of several immunoSEQ 96-well plates, and each plate served as one replicate. For sorted subsets, approximately 190 ng of genomic DNA, equivalent to some 33,000 T cell genomes, went into each replicate PCR. Purified libraries were measured with a Qubit 3.0 fluorometer, size-checked on a Bioanalyzer 2100, and measured again with the KAPA Library Quantification kit. Each immunoSEQ 96-well plate was sequenced on its own single-read 150-cycle Illumina NextSeq 550 flow cell. In the paper's pipeline: Because the immunoSEQ output held only junctional sequences and lacked quality scores, the filtering could not match the filtering applied to full-length reads. Sequences were annotated with PyIR, a Python wrapper for IgBLAST v1.9, and V/J genes and CDR3 were assigned using IMGT germline references. Any read was removed if the V/J assignment was weak (E-value above 1e-6), the CDR3 was missing, or the read contained stop codons, out-of-frame junctions, or ambiguous translated residues. V3J clonotypes were defined by identical inferred V gene, J gene, and CDR3 amino acid sequence. The percentage overlap between two repertoires was calculated by dividing the number of shared unique clonotypes by the size of the smaller repertoire. Three approaches were used to assess repertoire richness: RTK rarefaction, the Chao1 estimator, and Recon v2.1 estimates of unobserved clonotypes. Generation probabilities for all TCRbeta clonotypes obtained by the gDNA method from a handful of donors were computed using OLGA. The table comes from immuneACCESS by way of TCRdb, which keeps in-frame sequences with V and J called. Part of the clones is missing from these tables; in studies checked, under half for an unresolved V gene and the rest for unknown reasons. From that table come the V and J calls and clone size; the DNA was used to work out D and trimming. This sample holds some 740,000 clones; almost 95% were observed only once. The ten largest clonotypes hold about 24% of the sample.

As to this clone: Its antigen specificity is not known. Base quality data are lacking; no much larger clone is found one base away.

Including cysteine and phenylalanine, the CDR3 has 16 amino acids. The only DNA kept is the CDR3, 48 bases in frame from the first base. The CDR1 and CDR2 encoded by the germline V gene are SGHRS and YFSETQ. Trimming removed 4 bases from V and 1 base from J; the gene matches leave 9 bases unexplained. The sequence derives from a man aged 25 to 40 in good health. The rearranged segments are TRBV5-1 and TRBJ2-3, and 7 bases in between align with TRBD1. Sequenced sample: naive CD8+ T cells sorted from blood. The cell subset or site label, read with the paper, signifies: CD45RA+CCR7+. The nucleotide sequence is given as TGCGCCAGCAGCCCATACACAGGGGCGGGCACAGATACGCAGTATTTT. It specifies CASSPYTGAGTDTQYF.